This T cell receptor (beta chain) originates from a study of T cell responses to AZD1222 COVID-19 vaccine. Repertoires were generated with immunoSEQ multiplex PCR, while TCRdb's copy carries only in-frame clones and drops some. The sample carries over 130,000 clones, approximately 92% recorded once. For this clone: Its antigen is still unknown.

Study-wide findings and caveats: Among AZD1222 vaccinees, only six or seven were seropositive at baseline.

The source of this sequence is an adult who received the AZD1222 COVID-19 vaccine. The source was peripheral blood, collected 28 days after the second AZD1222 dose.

CDR3 sequence: CASSPWTGISNQPQHF. As DNA, the CDR3 is TGTGCCAGCAGCCCGTGGACTGGAATTAGCAATCAGCCCCAGCATTTT. The chain uses TRBV5-6 and TRBJ1-5; D is undetermined. Germline lookup yields CDR1 SGHDT and CDR2 YYEEEE. The V end was cut by 4 bases, the J end by 0 bases, with 14 bases between. There are 16 residues in the CDR3.